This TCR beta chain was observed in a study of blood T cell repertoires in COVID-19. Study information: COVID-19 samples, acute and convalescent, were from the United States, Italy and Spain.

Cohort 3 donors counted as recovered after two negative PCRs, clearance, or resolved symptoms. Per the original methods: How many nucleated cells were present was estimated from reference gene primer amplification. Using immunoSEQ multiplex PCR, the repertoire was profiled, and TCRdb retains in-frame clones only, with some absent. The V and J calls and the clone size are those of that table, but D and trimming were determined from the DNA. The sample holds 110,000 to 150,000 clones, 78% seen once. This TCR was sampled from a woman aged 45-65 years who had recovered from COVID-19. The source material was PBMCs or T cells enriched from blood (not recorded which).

CDR3 nucleotide sequence: TGTGCCAGCACAACAGGGAGTGCGGACGAAAAACTGTTTTTT. Amino acid sequence: CASTTGSADEKLFF. V usage is TRBV6-5 and J usage is TRBJ1-4; TRBD1 is a possible D gene (6 bases). This CDR3 region has 14 residues. The V gene's germline CDR1 is MNHEY and CDR2 SVGAGI. V was clipped by 7 bases and J by 8 bases, with 17 bases between them.